Listed below are T cell receptor beta chains from one sample, sequenced in a study of blood T cell repertoires in COVID-19. Here immunoSEQ multiplex PCR was the method, and the copy in TCRdb shows in-frame clones only, minus some. The sample includes about 260,000 clones, around 87% of them seen just once. The sample comprised peripheral blood. The receptors originated from a woman in her thirties or forties who had recovered from COVID-19. Each CDR3 is given with its conserved first and last residue. The D gene is left open where the match is weak. The listing skips clone size in some rows; elsewhere it reads once, few, many or a size class.

j_call d_call clone_size v_call cdr3_aa cdr3_nt
TRBJ1-3 NA NA TRBV6-7 CASSYSVYLRGNTIYF TGTGCCAGCAGTTACTCGGTGTACCTCCGGGGAAACACCATATATTTT
TRBJ1-2 TRBD1 NA TRBV13 CASSPQQGVIGYTF TGTGCCAGCAGCCCCCAACAGGGGGTAATTGGCTACACCTTC
TRBJ1-1 NA NA TRBV5-1 CASSFGRGNTEAFF TGCGCCAGCAGCTTCGGCAGGGGGAACACTGAAGCTTTCTTT
TRBJ1-2 NA NA TRBV4-2 CASSQVGTRDQSGYTF TGTGCCAGCAGCCAAGTCGGGACAAGGGACCAAAGTGGCTACACCTTC
TRBJ1-1 NA NA TRBV27 CASSLLGHPNTEAFF TGTGCCAGCAGTTTGTTGGGACACCCGAACACTGAAGCTTTCTTT
TRBJ2-3 TRBD2 NA TRBV4-2 CASSQGGSSGGDTQYF TGTGCCAGCAGCCAAGGGGGGTCTAGCGGGGGAGATACGCAGTATTTT
TRBJ1-2 NA once TRBV7-2 CASSLNADYGYTF TGTGCCAGCAGCTTAAATGCAGACTATGGCTACACCTTC
TRBJ2-7 TRBD1 NA TRBV5-1 CASRQGLAEQYF TGCGCCAGCCGACAGGGTCTTGCCGAGCAGTACTTC
TRBJ2-4 NA NA TRBV14 CASSQDRTSIQYF TGTGCCAGCAGCCAAGACCGCACTAGCATTCAGTACTTC
TRBJ1-4 NA few TRBV7-9 CASSLDRFSNEKLFF TGTGCCAGCAGCTTAGACAGGTTTTCTAATGAAAAACTGTTTTTT